One and the same sample provided the 19 T cell receptor beta chains below, sequenced in a study of blood T cell repertoires in COVID-19 (dated by TCRdb to 2018 to 2021). The library relied on the immunoSEQ multiplex PCR assay. Here the immuneACCESS table is served through TCRdb, limited to in-frame sequences with V and J called. Missing clones are a known gap in these copies; in checked studies unresolved V genes cover under half, and the rest lacks a known reason. For this sample there are some 250,000 clones; approximately 82% appear just once. Over 14% of the sample is taken by the ten largest. The material sequenced was PBMCs or T cells enriched from blood (not recorded which). Receptor source: a man in his forties who had recovered from COVID-19.

This rearrangement joins TRBV10-3 to TRBJ1-5; 7 bases line up with TRBD1. Germline loops: CDR1 ENHRY, CDR2 SYGVKD. The CDR3 is 16 residues long. V shed 5 bases and J 7 bases; nucleotides not matched to a gene: 14. CDR3 residues: CAISPGQTRLGQPQHF. CDR3 nucleotides: TGTGCCATCAGTCCGGGACAGACCCGGTTGGGCCAGCCCCAGCATTTT.

The chain joins TRBV13 to TRBJ2-5, with TRBD1 matching over 8 bases. The CDR3 totals 15 residues. The trim removed 5 bases at V and 4 bases at J, leaving 9 bases unmatched. Germline CDR1 PRHDT, CDR2 FYEKMQ (reference sequence). The CDR3 loop is CASSKVTGGSETQYF. The CDR3 nucleotides are TGTGCCAGCAGCAAAGTAACAGGGGGGTCAGAGACCCAGTACTTC.

The chain combines TRBV7-6 with TRBJ2-5; weak D call: TRBD2 (6 bases). Germline V CDR1 and CDR2: SGHVS, FNYEAQ. This CDR3 region has 14 residues. Trimming cost V 1 base and J 4 bases, with 10 bases left between them. CDR3 region: CASSLGGVGETQYF. For the CDR3, the DNA is TGTGCCAGCAGCTTAGGGGGGGTGGGAGAGACCCAGTACTTC. Supplemented by reference TRBV7-6 and TRBJ2-5, the full variable domain reads GAGVSQSPRYKVTKRGQDVALRCDPISGHVSLYWYRQALGQGPEFLTYFNYEAQQDKSGLPNDRFSAERPEGSISTLTIQRTEQRDSAMYRCASSLGGVGETQYFGPGTRLLVL.

The V call is TRBV4-3, the J call TRBJ2-3; D gene unclear. Germline loops: CDR1 LGHNA, CDR2 YSLEER. With 1 base removed from V and 9 bases from J, the gap between germline ends came to 20 bases. The CDR3 loop spans 16 amino acids. The CDR3 loop is CASSQGGVGPIGTQYF. CDR3 DNA sequence: TGCGCCAGCAGCCAAGGAGGCGTTGGCCCGATTGGGACGCAGTATTTT.

The chain joins TRBV28 to TRBJ1-5, with 9 positions matching TRBD1. The germline CDR1 and CDR2 sequences are MDHEN and SYDVKM. The CDR3 covers 15 residues. Trimming removed 6 bases from V and 5 bases from J; junction bases left unmatched: 8. In nucleotides, the CDR3 is TGTGCCAGCAGCCTACCCCGGGACAGGGATCAGCCCCAGCATTTT. This sequence encodes CASSLPRDRDQPQHF. Variable domain in full (rest from reference TRBV28 and TRBJ1-5): DVKVTQSSRYLVKRTGEKVFLECVQDMDHENMFWYRQDPGLGLRLIYFSYDVKMKEKGDIPEGYSVSREKKERFSLILESASTNQTSMYLCASSLPRDRDQPQHFGDGTRLSIL.

CDR3 coding DNA: TGTGCCTGGAGTGATAAGGGAGGGAGAGGGACTGAAGCTTTCTTT. Amino acids: CAWSDKGGRGTEAFF. V gene TRBV30 combines with J gene TRBJ1-1; D remains unclear. This CDR3 region has 15 residues. V lost 1 base and J lost 5, with 17 bases in between. Per germline, CDR1 GTSNPN and CDR2 SVGIG (reference sequence).

This chain connects TRBV30 to TRBJ2-7, with a weak D call TRBD2 (5 bases). Trimming removed 5 bases from V and 2 bases from J, with 13 bases in between. Per the germline V gene, CDR1 is GTSNPN and CDR2 is SVGIG (reference sequence). This CDR3 spans 13 amino acids. Here the CDR3 DNA reads TGTGCCTGGTCGGCGGGTTTCGCCTACGAGCAGTACTTC. Amino acid sequence: CAWSAGFAYEQYF. Based on the CDR3 plus reference TRBV30 and TRBJ2-7, the full variable domain is SQTIHQWPATLVQPVGSPLSLECTVEGTSNPNLYWYRQAAGRGLQLLFYSVGIGQISSEVPQNLSASRPQDRQFILSSKKLLLSDSGFYLCAWSAGFAYEQYFGPGTRLTVT.

The chain joins TRBV19 to TRBJ2-1; 9 nucleotides match TRBD2. Germline-derived CDR1 and CDR2 are LNHDA and SQIVND (reference sequence). The CDR3 is made up of 17 amino acids. Trimming removed 5 bases from V and 2 bases from J; junction bases left unmatched: 10. The CDR3 region is CASSSPPGTSTYNEQFF. CDR3 DNA: TGTGCCAGTAGTTCACCCCCAGGGACTAGCACCTACAATGAGCAGTTCTTC.

This clone was seen only a few times. The CDR3 region is CASSWAGTEPNQPQHF. The CDR3 region has the DNA TGTGCCAGCAGCTGGGCGGGGACGGAGCCGAATCAGCCCCAGCATTTT. The chain employs TRBV7-2 and TRBJ1-5; tentative D call: TRBD1 (5 bases). Trimming pared 4 bases from V and 4 bases from J, leaving 17 bases between. The CDR3 is 16 amino acids. CDR1 is SGHTA, CDR2 FQGNSA, per germline.

This clone turned up a few times. The CDR3 loop reads CSVLGQTEAFF. For the CDR3, the DNA is TGCAGCGTACTGGGACAGACTGAAGCTTTCTTT. The chain combines TRBV29-1 with TRBJ1-1; 7 bases align to TRBD1. The CDR3 is made up of 11 amino acids. V gave up 6 bases and J gave up 5 bases; unmatched junction bases: 3. The germline CDR1 and CDR2 sequences are SQVTM and ANQGSEA.

This chain joins TRBV5-4 and TRBJ2-1, with a possible D match to TRBD2 (5 bases). With 0 bases removed from V and 2 bases from J, the gap between germline ends came to 12 bases. CDR1 and CDR2 from the germline V gene are SGHNT and YYREEE (reference sequence). This CDR3 has 16 amino acids. CDR3 residues: CASSLVKLAAYNEQFF. The DNA for the CDR3 is TGTGCCAGCAGCTTGGTCAAGCTAGCAGCCTACAATGAGCAGTTCTTC.

The chain recombines TRBV19 with TRBJ1-1; 7 bases are a match to TRBD1. Germline-derived CDR1 and CDR2 are LNHDA and SQIVND (reference sequence). CDR3 size: 13 residues. Losses at the gene ends were 7 bases for V and 3 bases for J; bases not matched to a gene: 5. The DNA for the CDR3 is TGTGCCAGTACGGACAGGATGGACACTGAAGCTTTCTTT. It translates to CASTDRMDTEAFF.

This rearrangement joins TRBV24-1 to TRBJ2-2, with 10 bases matching TRBD2. The CDR3 has 17 amino acids. Trimming took 0 bases from V and 8 from J; bases not matched to a gene: 8. Germline values: CDR1 KGHDR, CDR2 SFDVKD. The CDR3 loop is CATSDLNSGGPAGELFF. CDR3 coding DNA: TGTGCCACCAGTGATTTGAATAGCGGGGGGCCGGCGGGGGAGCTGTTTTTT.

V is TRBV15 and J is TRBJ2-3; 12 bases align to TRBD1. The CDR3 loop spans 17 amino acids. V dropped 1 base and J dropped 2; count of bases not matched to a gene: 4. Germline CDR1 reads LNHNV; CDR2 reads YYDKDF (reference sequence). CDR3 residues: CATSRGGTGGYTDTQYF. As DNA, the CDR3 is TGTGCCACCAGCAGAGGTGGGACAGGGGGCTACACAGATACGCAGTATTTT.

The chain links TRBV7-3 to TRBJ1-3; D may be TRBD1 (5 bases). The CDR3 is 15 amino acids. V dropped 3 bases and J dropped 4 bases, with 13 bases sitting between them. Germline V gives CDR1 SGHTA, CDR2 FQGTGA. CDR3: CASSFDSGPGNTIYF. Here the CDR3 DNA reads TGTGCCAGCAGCTTCGACTCAGGGCCCGGAAACACCATATATTTT. Full variable domain (remainder filled in from reference TRBV7-3 and TRBJ1-3): GAGVSQTPSNKVTEKGKYVELRCDPISGHTALYWYRQSLGQGPEFLIYFQGTGAADDSGLPNDRFFAVRPEGSVSTLKIQRTERGDSAVYLCASSFDSGPGNTIYFGEGSWLTVV.

J is TRBJ2-7 and V is TRBV4-2, with TRBD2 identical over 13 bases. With V trimmed by 4 bases and J by 5 bases, 2 bases remained unmatched. The germline CDR1 and CDR2 sequences are LGHNA and YNFKEQ. This CDR3 has 14 residues. CDR3 in amino acids: CASSPGTSGDEQYF. In nucleotides, the CDR3 is TGTGCCAGCAGCCCCGGGACTAGCGGGGACGAGCAGTACTTC.

The chain recombines TRBV4-2 with TRBJ1-1; D unresolved. Trimming pared 2 bases from V and 3 bases from J, leaving 7 bases between. This CDR3 spans 13 amino acids. Germline assignment: CDR1 LGHNA and CDR2 YNFKEQ. For the CDR3, the DNA is TGTGCCAGCAGCCAAACCGGGGACACTGAAGCTTTCTTT. It codes for CASSQTGDTEAFF.

The chain is built from TRBV7-8 and TRBJ2-3; D is uncertain. This CDR3 contains 11 residues. V was cut by 5 bases and J by 5 bases, with 5 bases left in between. Germline CDR1 SGHVS, CDR2 FQNEAQ. The CDR3 here is CASSRRDTQYF. CDR3 bases: TGTGCCAGCAGCCGGAGAGATACGCAGTATTTT.

This sequence joins TRBV5-6 and TRBJ1-1; D remains ambiguous. The CDR3 contains 13 residues. The germline V gene has CDR1 SGHDT and CDR2 YYEEEE. Trimming pared 1 base from V and 7 bases from J, leaving 11 bases between. The CDR3 region is CASSLRVTSEAFF. CDR3 bases: TGTGCCAGCAGCTTGCGGGTAACAAGTGAAGCTTTCTTT.